This T cell receptor beta chain was captured in a study of siplizumab effects on memory and regulatory T cells. CDR3 length: 18 amino acids. Trimming cost V 3 bases and J 0 bases; bases outside gene matches: 12. In germline, CDR1 is MRHNA, CDR2 SNTAGT. On this clone: Its antigen is unidentified.

Study findings and constraints: The alloreactive clones that mapped to unstimulated subsets made up only a minor fraction.

Only in-frame clones appear in the TCRdb table, and some are missing; sequencing was by immunoSEQ multiplex PCR. The sample shows approximately 100,000 clones, about 90% of them seen only once. The receptor was isolated from a human donor in good health. Some clones in this sample may be carry-over from other donors' samples. The genes are TRBV6-4 and TRBJ2-7, with 9 positions matching TRBD2. Sequencing input: CD4+ T cells sorted from blood. The CDR3 DNA follows: TGTGCCAGCAGTGATAAGAGGACTAGCGCCGTCAGCTCCTACGAGCAGTACTTC. Its translation: CASSDKRTSAVSSYEQYF.